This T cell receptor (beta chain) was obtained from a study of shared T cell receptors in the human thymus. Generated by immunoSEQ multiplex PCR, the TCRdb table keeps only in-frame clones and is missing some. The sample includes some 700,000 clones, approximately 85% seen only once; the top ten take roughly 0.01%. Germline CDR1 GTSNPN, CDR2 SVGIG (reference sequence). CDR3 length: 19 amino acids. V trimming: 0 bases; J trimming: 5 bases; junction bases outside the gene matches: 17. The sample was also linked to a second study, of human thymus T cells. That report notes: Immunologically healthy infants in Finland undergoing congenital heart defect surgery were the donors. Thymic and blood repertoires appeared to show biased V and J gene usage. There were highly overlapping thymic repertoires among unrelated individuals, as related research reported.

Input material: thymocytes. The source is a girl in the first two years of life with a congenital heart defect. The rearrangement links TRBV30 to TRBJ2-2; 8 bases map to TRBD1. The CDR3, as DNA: TGTGCCTGGAGTGTCCAATTTGCTGGCTGGACAGGGTGGACCGGGGAGCTGTTTTTT. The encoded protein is CAWSVQFAGWTGWTGELFF. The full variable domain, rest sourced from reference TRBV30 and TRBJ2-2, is SQTIHQWPATLVQPVGSPLSLECTVEGTSNPNLYWYRQAAGRGLQLLFYSVGIGQISSEVPQNLSASRPQDRQFILSSKKLLLSDSGFYLCAWSVQFAGWTGWTGELFFGEGSRLTVL.